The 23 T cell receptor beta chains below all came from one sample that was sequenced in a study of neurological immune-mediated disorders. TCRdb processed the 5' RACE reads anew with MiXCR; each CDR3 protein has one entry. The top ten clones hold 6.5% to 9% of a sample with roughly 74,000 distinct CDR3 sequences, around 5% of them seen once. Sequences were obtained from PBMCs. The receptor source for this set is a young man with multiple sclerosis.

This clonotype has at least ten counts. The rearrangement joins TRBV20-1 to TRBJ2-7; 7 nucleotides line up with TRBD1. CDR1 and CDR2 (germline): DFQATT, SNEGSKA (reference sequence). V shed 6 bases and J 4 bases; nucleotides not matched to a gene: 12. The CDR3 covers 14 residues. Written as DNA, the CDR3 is TGCAGTGCCATGGGGACAGCCGTAAGGTACGAGCAGTACTTC. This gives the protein CSAMGTAVRYEQYF.

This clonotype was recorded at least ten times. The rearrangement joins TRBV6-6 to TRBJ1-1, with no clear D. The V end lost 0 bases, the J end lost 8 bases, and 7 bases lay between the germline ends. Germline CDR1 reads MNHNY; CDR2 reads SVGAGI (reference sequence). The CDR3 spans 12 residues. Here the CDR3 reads CASSYSGGEAFF. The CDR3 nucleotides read TGTGCCAGCAGTTACTCGGGTGGCGAAGCTTTCTTT.

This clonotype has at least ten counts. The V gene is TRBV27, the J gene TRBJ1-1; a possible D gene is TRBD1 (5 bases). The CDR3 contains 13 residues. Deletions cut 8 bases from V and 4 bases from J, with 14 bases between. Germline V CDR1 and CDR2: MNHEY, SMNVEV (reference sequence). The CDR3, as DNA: TGTGCCAGCCACTTGGGGCCGGGCACTGAAGCTTTCTTT. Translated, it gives CASHLGPGTEAFF.

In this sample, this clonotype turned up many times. This chain's CDR3 is CASSGGQLGSGYTF. The CDR3, as DNA: TGCGCCAGCAGCGGGGGACAGTTGGGGTCCGGCTACACCTTC. V gene TRBV5-1 combines with J gene TRBJ1-2; 7 positions match TRBD1. CDR3 length equals 14 residues. The V gene end was trimmed by 4 bases and the J gene end by 8 bases; junction bases not matched to a gene: 11. CDR1 is SGHRS and CDR2 is YFSETQ in the germline V gene.

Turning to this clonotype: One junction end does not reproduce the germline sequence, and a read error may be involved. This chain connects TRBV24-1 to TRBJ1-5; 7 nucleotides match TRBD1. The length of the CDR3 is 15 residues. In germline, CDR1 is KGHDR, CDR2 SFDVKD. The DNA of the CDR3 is TGTGCCACCAGGGGACAGTCGACTTCCAATCAGCCCCAGAATTTT. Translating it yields CATRGQSTSNQPQNF.

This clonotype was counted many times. The CDR3 loop reads CASSLEPGSWETQYF. The CDR3 nucleotides are TGTGCCAGCAGCTTGGAACCGGGGTCATGGGAGACCCAGTACTTC. The chain is built from TRBV5-6 and TRBJ2-5, with a possible D match to TRBD2 (5 bases). Germline-derived CDR1 and CDR2 are SGHDT and YYEEEE. Trimming removed 0 bases from V and 5 bases from J, with 14 bases in between. The CDR3 runs to 15 residues. The full variable domain, with the rest looked up from reference TRBV5-6 and TRBJ2-5, is DAGVTQSPTHLIKTRGQQVTLRCSPKSGHDTVSWYQQALGQGPQFIFQYYEEEERQRGNFPDRFSGHQFPNYSSELNVNALLLGDSALYLCASSLEPGSWETQYFGPGTRLLVL.

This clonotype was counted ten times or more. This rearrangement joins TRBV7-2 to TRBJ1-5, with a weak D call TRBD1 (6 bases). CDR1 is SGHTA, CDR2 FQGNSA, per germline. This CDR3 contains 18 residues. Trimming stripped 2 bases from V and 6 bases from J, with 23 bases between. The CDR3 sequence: CASSLRFDRWGAPQPQHF. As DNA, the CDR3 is TGTGCCAGCAGCTTAAGGTTCGATCGCTGGGGGGCCCCTCAGCCCCAGCATTTT.

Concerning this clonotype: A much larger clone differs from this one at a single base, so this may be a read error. DNA of the CDR3: TGTGCCACCAGCAGACCAGGAAAGGGGAACACTGAAGCTTTCTTT. The encoded protein is CATSRPGKGNTEAFF. This sequence joins TRBV15 and TRBJ1-1; the D is unclear. The CDR3 totals 15 residues. Trimming cost V 2 bases and J 1 base, with 11 bases left between them. Germline V CDR1 and CDR2: LNHNV, YYDKDF (reference sequence).

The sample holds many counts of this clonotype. The CDR3 DNA reads TGTGCCAGCAGGCCTACCGGGGGGTACACAGATACGCAGTATTTT. Residues: CASRPTGGYTDTQYF. V is TRBV25-1 and J is TRBJ2-3; 7 nucleotides align to TRBD2. The CDR3 consists of 15 residues. The V segment lost 6 bases and the J segment 2 bases; nucleotides outside the gene matches: 8. Germline V gives CDR1 MGHDK, CDR2 SYGVNS. The complete variable domain, with remaining parts taken from reference TRBV25-1 and TRBJ2-3, reads EADIYQTPRYLVIGTGKKITLECSQTMGHDKMYWYQQDPGMELHLIHYSYGVNSTEKGDLSSESTVSRIRTEHFPLTLESARPSHTSQYLCASRPTGGYTDTQYFGPGTRLTVL.

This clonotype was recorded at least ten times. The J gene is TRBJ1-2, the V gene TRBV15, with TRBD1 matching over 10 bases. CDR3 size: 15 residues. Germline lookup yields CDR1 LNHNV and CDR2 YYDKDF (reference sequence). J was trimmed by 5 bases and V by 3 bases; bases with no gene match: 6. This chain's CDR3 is CATSSGGQGRYGYTF. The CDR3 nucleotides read TGTGCCACCAGCAGCGGGGGACAGGGGCGATATGGCTACACCTTC.

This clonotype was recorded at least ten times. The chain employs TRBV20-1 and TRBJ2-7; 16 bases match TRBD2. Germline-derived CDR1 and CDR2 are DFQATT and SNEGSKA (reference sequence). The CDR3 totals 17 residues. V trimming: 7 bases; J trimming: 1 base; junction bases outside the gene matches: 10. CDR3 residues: CSVTGLAGGPGSYEQYF. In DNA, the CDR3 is TGCAGTGTTACGGGACTAGCGGGGGGGCCCGGGTCCTACGAGCAGTACTTC.

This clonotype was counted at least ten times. For the CDR3, the DNA is TGTGCCAGCAGTCCACCGGGACAGGGGACAGATACGCAGTATTTT. Translation: CASSPPGQGTDTQYF. The V and J genes are TRBV11-2 and TRBJ2-3; 10 nucleotides agree with TRBD1. The germline CDR1 and CDR2 sequences are SGHAT and FQNNGV. Trimming at V came to 6 bases and at J to 3 bases, leaving 6 bases not matched to a gene. The CDR3 extends over 15 amino acids.

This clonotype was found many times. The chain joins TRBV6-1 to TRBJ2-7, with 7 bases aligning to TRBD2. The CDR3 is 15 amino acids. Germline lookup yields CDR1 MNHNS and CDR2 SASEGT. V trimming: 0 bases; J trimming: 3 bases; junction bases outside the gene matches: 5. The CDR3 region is CASSEAAGTSYEQYF. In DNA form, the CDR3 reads TGTGCCAGCAGTGAAGCAGCGGGGACGAGCTACGAGCAGTACTTC.

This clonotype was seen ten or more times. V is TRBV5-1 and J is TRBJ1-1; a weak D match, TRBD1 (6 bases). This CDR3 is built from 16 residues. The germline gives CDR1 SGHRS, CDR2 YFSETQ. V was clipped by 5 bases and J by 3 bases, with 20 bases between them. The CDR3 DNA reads TGCGCCAGCAGTCGGGACAACCCATGGCCCGACACTGAAGCTTTCTTT. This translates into CASSRDNPWPDTEAFF.

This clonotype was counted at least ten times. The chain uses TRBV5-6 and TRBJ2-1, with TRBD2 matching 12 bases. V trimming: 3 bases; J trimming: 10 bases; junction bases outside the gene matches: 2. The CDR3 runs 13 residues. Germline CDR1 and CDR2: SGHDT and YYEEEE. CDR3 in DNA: TGTGCCAGCAGCTGGACTAGCGGGACGGAGCAGTTCTTC. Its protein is CASSWTSGTEQFF. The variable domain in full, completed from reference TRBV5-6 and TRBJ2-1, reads DAGVTQSPTHLIKTRGQQVTLRCSPKSGHDTVSWYQQALGQGPQFIFQYYEEEERQRGNFPDRFSGHQFPNYSSELNVNALLLGDSALYLCASSWTSGTEQFFGPGTRLTVL.

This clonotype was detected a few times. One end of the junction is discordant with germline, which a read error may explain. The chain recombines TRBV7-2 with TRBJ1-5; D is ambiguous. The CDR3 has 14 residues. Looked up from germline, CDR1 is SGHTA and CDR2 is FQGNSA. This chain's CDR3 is CASSASYSNQPQNF. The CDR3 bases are TGTGCCAGCAGCGCCAGCTATAGCAATCAGCCCCAGAATTTT.

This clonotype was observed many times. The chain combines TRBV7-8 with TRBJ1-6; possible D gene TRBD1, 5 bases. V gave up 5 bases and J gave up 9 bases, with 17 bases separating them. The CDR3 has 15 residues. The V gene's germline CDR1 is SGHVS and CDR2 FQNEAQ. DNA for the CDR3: TGTGCCAGCAGCACGATGACAGCGTTCGGTTCACCCCTCCACTTT. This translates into CASSTMTAFGSPLHF.

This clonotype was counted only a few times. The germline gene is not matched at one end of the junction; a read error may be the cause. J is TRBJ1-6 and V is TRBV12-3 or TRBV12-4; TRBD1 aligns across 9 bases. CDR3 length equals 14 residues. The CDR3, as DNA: TGTGCCAGCAGTTTCGGGGACAGGGACTCACCCCTCAACTTT. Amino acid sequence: CASSFGDRDSPLNF.

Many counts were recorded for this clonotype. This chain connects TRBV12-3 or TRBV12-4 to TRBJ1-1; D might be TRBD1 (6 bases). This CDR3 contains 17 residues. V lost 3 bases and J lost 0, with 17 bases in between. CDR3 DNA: TGTGCCAGCAGTTTCCACGGGGGGCGCATAATGAACACTGAAGCTTTCTTT. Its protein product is CASSFHGGRIMNTEAFF.

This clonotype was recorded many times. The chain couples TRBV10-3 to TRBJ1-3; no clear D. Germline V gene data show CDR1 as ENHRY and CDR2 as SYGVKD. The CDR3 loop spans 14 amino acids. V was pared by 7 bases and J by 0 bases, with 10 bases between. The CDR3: CAIKVILSGNTIYF. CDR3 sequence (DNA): TGTGCCATCAAGGTGATCCTCTCTGGAAACACCATATATTTT.

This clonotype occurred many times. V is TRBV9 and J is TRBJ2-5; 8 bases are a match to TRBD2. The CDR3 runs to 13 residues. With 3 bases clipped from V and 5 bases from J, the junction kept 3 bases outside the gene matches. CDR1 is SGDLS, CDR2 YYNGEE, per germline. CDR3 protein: CASSGTSWETQYF. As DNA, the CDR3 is TGTGCCAGCAGCGGGACTAGCTGGGAGACCCAGTACTTC.

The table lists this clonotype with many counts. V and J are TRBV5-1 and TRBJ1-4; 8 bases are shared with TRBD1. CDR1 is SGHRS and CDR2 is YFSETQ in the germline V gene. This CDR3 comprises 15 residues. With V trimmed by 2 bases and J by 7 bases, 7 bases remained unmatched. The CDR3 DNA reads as TGCGCCAGCAGCTTCGACAGGGGCCCGGGTGAAAAACTGTTTTTT. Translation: CASSFDRGPGEKLFF.

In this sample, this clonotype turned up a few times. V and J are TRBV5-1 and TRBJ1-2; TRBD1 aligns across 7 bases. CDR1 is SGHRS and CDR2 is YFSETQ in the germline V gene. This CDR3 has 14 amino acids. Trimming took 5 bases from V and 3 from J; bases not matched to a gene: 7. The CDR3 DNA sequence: TGCGCCAGCAGTCCGACAGGGAGCGACTATGGCTACACCTTC. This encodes CASSPTGSDYGYTF.